This record looks at one T cell receptor (beta chain) sequence and its context. Profiling relied on immunoSEQ multiplex PCR, and the TCRdb table lists in-frame clones only, not all of them. The sample holds 100,000 to 150,000 clones, 82% seen once. The sample originates from a study of blood T cell repertoires in COVID-19. Study context: From T cells, B-cell-depleted T cells, or PBMCs came the material, which was cDNA or gDNA.

Per the germline V gene, CDR1 is SGHNT and CDR2 is YYREEE (reference sequence). This CDR3 contains 13 residues. The junction had 3 bases not matched to a gene; V was cut back by 4 bases and J by 5 bases. What was sequenced was peripheral blood. The receptor comes from a human donor in a cohort sampled during active COVID-19. The chain is built from TRBV5-4 and TRBJ2-1; 7 positions match TRBD2. CDR3 in amino acids: CASSSREDNEQFF. The CDR3 coding sequence is TGTGCCAGCAGCAGCCGGGAGGACAATGAGCAGTTCTTC.